One sample yielded the 32 T cell receptor beta chains listed below, sequenced in a study of metastatic and nonmetastatic thyroid tumors. TCRdb re-called clones via MiXCR from the PCR reads. The sample yields about 16,000 clones, around 25% seen once. All patients were treatment-naive before thyroid surgery. The sample taken for sequencing was adjacent normal tissue. The origin of the receptors is a female donor with papillary thyroid cancer or a benign thyroid nodule (not recorded which). Some clones in this sample may be carry-over from other donors' samples.

The chain uses TRBV5-1 and TRBJ1-2; D uncertain. V dropped 0 bases and J dropped 4 bases, with 13 bases sitting between them. This CDR3 comprises 15 residues. The germline CDR1 and CDR2 sequences are SGHRS and YFSETQ. The CDR3 is CASSLAPATFYGYTF. The CDR3 region has the DNA TGCGCCAGCAGCTTGGCCCCGGCTACCTTCTATGGCTACACCTTC.

There are many counts of this clone. This may be a read error: a much more frequent sequence differs by one nucleotide. The CDR3 does not close with the conserved phenylalanine or tryptophan, likely indicating a read error. The rearrangement joins TRBV10-3 to TRBJ2-1, with 8 bases matching TRBD2. CDR3 length: 16 residues. J was trimmed by 6 bases and V by 2 bases; bases with no gene match: 9. CDR1 and CDR2 (germline): ENHRY, SYGVKD. CDR3 sequence reads: CAISEVSGGGSNEQFV. In nucleotides, the CDR3 is TGTGCCATCAGTGAGGTGTCGGGAGGGGGGAGCAATGAGCAGTTCGTC.

There are a few counts of this clone. The chain employs TRBV6-5 and TRBJ2-7; TRBD2 matches at 8 bases. This CDR3 has 18 residues. The ends lost 7 bases at V and 1 base at J; junction bases unmatched: 18. The V gene's germline CDR1 is MNHEY and CDR2 SVGAGI. The CDR3 DNA is TGTGCCAGCACCGTCGGATGGACTAGCTGGGTCCTATCCTACGAGCAGTACTTC. Translating it yields CASTVGWTSWVLSYEQYF.

This chain connects TRBV27 to TRBJ1-4; the D gene is possibly TRBD1 (5 bases). The CDR3 covers 15 residues. V lost 3 bases and J 8 bases, leaving 16 bases between the germline ends. The germline V gene has CDR1 MNHEY and CDR2 SMNVEV (reference sequence). CDR3 region: CASSLVAQGWEKLFF. Here the CDR3 DNA reads TGTGCCAGCAGTTTGGTGGCGCAGGGCTGGGAAAAACTGTTTTTT.

The gene calls are TRBV11-2 and TRBJ2-7, with 11 bases identical to TRBD2. Looked up from germline, CDR1 is SGHAT and CDR2 is FQNNGV. J lost 2 bases, V lost 3 bases, and 6 bases had no gene match. The CDR3 contains 16 residues. CDR3: CASSFYQTSGTYEQYF. The CDR3 DNA reads TGTGCCAGCAGCTTTTACCAGACTAGCGGGACCTACGAGCAGTACTTC.

This clone was counted a few times. The chain carries TRBV6-1 and TRBJ1-6, with unresolved D. There are 17 residues in the CDR3. Per the germline V gene, CDR1 is MNHNS and CDR2 is SASEGT. V was trimmed by 5 bases and J by 0 bases, leaving 14 bases between them. CDR3 DNA: TGTGCCAGCAGTTCCCCCGCGGTGAGCTCCTATAATTCACCCCTCCACTTT. This gives the protein CASSSPAVSSYNSPLHF.

The J gene is TRBJ2-7, the V gene TRBV11-2, with 9 bases lining up with TRBD1. This CDR3 spans 12 amino acids. Per the germline V gene, CDR1 is SGHAT and CDR2 is FQNNGV. V lost 7 bases, J lost 6 bases, and 4 bases stayed unmatched. CDR3 coding DNA: TGTGCCAGCACTGCGACAGGGGGCGAGCAGTACTTC. Translated, it gives CASTATGGEQYF.

This clone was recorded a few times. The CDR3 here is CASSLGAHGEQYF. CDR3 nucleotides: TGTGCCAGCAGTTTGGGAGCCCATGGCGAGCAGTACTTC. V gene TRBV27 combines with J gene TRBJ2-7; a possible D gene is TRBD2 (5 bases). Trimming stripped 3 bases from V and 6 bases from J, with 12 bases between. Germline CDR1 reads MNHEY; CDR2 reads SMNVEV (reference sequence). CDR3 length: 13 amino acids.

This clone was detected a few times. In nucleotides, the CDR3 is TGTGCCATCACTCCGGGACTAAACACCGGGGAGCTGTTTTTT. It yields the protein CAITPGLNTGELFF. The V call is TRBV10-3, the J call TRBJ2-2, with 7 nucleotides matching TRBD2. The CDR3 spans 14 residues. After removal of 7 bases from V and 2 bases from J, the junction contained 4 bases not matched to a gene. Germline V CDR1 and CDR2: ENHRY, SYGVKD.

The rearrangement joins TRBV5-1 to TRBJ2-2; 7 bases map to TRBD2. The CDR3 extends over 15 amino acids. Germline values: CDR1 SGHRS, CDR2 YFSETQ. V was pared by 7 bases and J by 4 bases, with 10 bases of the junction left unmatched. As DNA, the CDR3 is TGCGCCAGCGGAGCGGGATTGGGGAGCACCGGGGAGCTGTTTTTT. It yields the protein CASGAGLGSTGELFF.

This clone has more than one count but fewer than ten. The gene calls are TRBV7-9 and TRBJ2-1; D assignment may be TRBD1 or TRBD2 (5 bases each). The CDR3 is made up of 16 amino acids. Germline values: CDR1 SEHNR, CDR2 FQNEAQ (reference sequence). Trimming shortened V by 4 bases and J by 5 bases, and 18 bases separated the two germline ends. DNA for the CDR3: TGTGCCAGCAGCTCCGAGGGGAGCACGATTAACAATGAGCAGTTCTTC. Amino acid sequence: CASSSEGSTINNEQFF.

This rearrangement joins TRBV11-2 to TRBJ1-5; D unclear. Germline-derived CDR1 and CDR2 are SGHAT and FQNNGV. This CDR3 has 15 amino acids. V was clipped by 2 bases and J by 0 bases, with 8 bases between them. The CDR3 spells CASSLTGDSNQPQHF. CDR3 coding DNA: TGTGCCAGCAGCTTAACGGGTGATAGCAATCAGCCCCAGCATTTT.

There are a few counts of this clone. The junction does not match germline at one end; this may be a read error. V gene TRBV6-1 combines with J gene TRBJ2-7, with 10 bases that match TRBD2. This CDR3 contains 16 residues. The germline V gene has CDR1 MNHNS and CDR2 SASEGT. The CDR3 DNA follows: TGTGCCAGCAGCGCTCAATCAGCGGGAGGGCCATACGATCAGTACTTC. This sequence encodes CASSAQSAGGPYDQYF.

This chain links TRBV19 with TRBJ1-2; a weak D match, TRBD1 (6 bases). The CDR3 spans 16 residues. Per germline, CDR1 LNHDA and CDR2 SQIVND (reference sequence). V lost 3 bases, J lost 1 base, and 15 bases lay in between. This CDR3 reads CASSIAGQLYNYGYTF. For the CDR3, the DNA is TGTGCCAGTAGTATCGCCGGACAGCTTTATAACTATGGCTACACCTTC.

For the CDR3, the DNA is TGTGCCAGCAGCTTGGAGGGGGGATCCTACAATGAGCAGTTCTTC. It encodes CASSLEGGSYNEQFF. The chain carries TRBV5-5 and TRBJ2-1; the D call may be TRBD1 or TRBD2 (6 bases each). Looked up from germline, CDR1 is SGHKS and CDR2 is YYEKEE (reference sequence). The CDR3 contains 15 residues. Between the trimmed V and J ends, which lost 0 bases and 1 base, there was a span of 8 bases.

To note about this clone: The same CDR3 also results from other DNA sequences found in this sample. The rearrangement links TRBV28 to TRBJ1-6; a possible D gene is TRBD1 (5 bases). CDR3 size: 13 residues. The V gene lost 1 base and the J gene lost 7 bases, with 5 bases spanning the gap. CDR1 is MDHEN, CDR2 SYDVKM, per germline. Written as DNA, the CDR3 is TGTGCCAGCAGTTTATCAGGGAATTCACCCCTCCACTTT. Amino acid sequence: CASSLSGNSPLHF.

This chain connects TRBV11-2 to TRBJ2-2; D gene uncertain. CDR1 SGHAT and CDR2 FQNNGV come from the germline V gene. This CDR3 comprises 12 residues. Trimming left V 3 bases short and J 6 bases short, with 5 bases between. The CDR3 region is CASSFKSGELFF. The CDR3 nucleotides are TGTGCCAGCAGCTTTAAGTCCGGGGAGCTGTTTTTT.

V and J are TRBV11-2 and TRBJ2-7; tentatively, D is TRBD1 (6 bases). CDR3 size: 13 residues. Per germline, CDR1 SGHAT and CDR2 FQNNGV. Trimming took off 1 base at V and 5 bases at J, with 9 bases between the two ends. The CDR3 region has the DNA TGTGCCAGCAGCTTAGGCGGACAGAACGAGCAGTACTTC. It translates to CASSLGGQNEQYF.

There are many counts of this clone. It may be a read error: a sequence one base away is much more abundant. Other DNA variants within this sample encode the same CDR3. This sequence joins TRBV19 and TRBJ1-1; 7 nucleotides match TRBD1. Germline assignment: CDR1 LNHDA and CDR2 SQIVND (reference sequence). J gave up 6 bases and V 6 bases, and 13 bases lay outside the gene matches. This CDR3 contains 15 residues. The CDR3 loop reads CASRKQGNLGPEAFF. CDR3 DNA sequence: TGTGCCAGTAGGAAACAGGGGAATTTGGGCCCTGAAGCTTTCTTT.

This clone was counted between two and nine times. J is TRBJ2-7 and V is TRBV28, with 7 nucleotides matching TRBD2. V gave up 2 bases and J gave up 5 bases; unmatched junction bases: 9. The CDR3 runs to 15 residues. CDR1 and CDR2 from the germline V gene are MDHEN and SYDVKM. The CDR3 sequence is CASSLTAGVVDEQYF. The CDR3 DNA reads as TGTGCCAGCAGTTTAACGGCGGGAGTCGTGGACGAGCAGTACTTC.

This clone was counted a few times. In DNA form, the CDR3 reads TGTGCCAGCAGTGTTGCCAGGGTATCCGACGAGCAGTACTTC. Its protein is CASSVARVSDEQYF. This sequence joins TRBV2 and TRBJ2-7, with a weak D call TRBD1 (5 bases). There are 14 residues in the CDR3. The ends were cut back, 4 bases at V and 5 bases at J, with 15 bases in the middle. From germline, CDR1 is SNHLY and CDR2 FYNNEI. The variable domain in full, completed from reference TRBV2 and TRBJ2-7, reads EPEVTQTPSHQVTQMGQEVILRCVPISNHLYFYWYRQILGQKVEFLVSFYNNEISEKSEIFDDQFSVERPDGSNFTLKIRSTKLEDSAMYFCASSVARVSDEQYFGPGTRLTVT.

The rearrangement uses TRBV11-2 and TRBJ2-7, with D possibly TRBD1 on 7 matching bases. Trimming shortened V by 5 bases and J by 7 bases, and 15 bases separated the two germline ends. The CDR3 loop spans 13 amino acids. Germline assignment: CDR1 SGHAT and CDR2 FQNNGV. The CDR3 is CASSRDRAGEQYF. The CDR3, as DNA: TGTGCCAGCAGCCGAGACAGGGCGGGGGAGCAGTACTTC.

On this clone: Germline and junction disagree at one end, which may indicate a read error. CDR3 nucleotide sequence: TGCAGTGCTAGAGACGTCCCGGGACAGGGGCTGAACACTGGAGCTTTCTTT. It codes for CSARDVPGQGLNTGAFF. The V gene is TRBV20-1, the J gene TRBJ1-1; 10 bases map to TRBD1. CDR1 DFQATT and CDR2 SNEGSKA come from the germline V gene (reference sequence). The CDR3 totals 17 residues.

The chain combines TRBV29-1 with TRBJ2-2, with 9 bases lining up with TRBD1. After removal of 4 bases from V and 4 bases from J, the junction contained 10 bases not matched to a gene. CDR1 and CDR2 from the germline V gene are SQVTM and ANQGSEA. This CDR3 contains 16 residues. CDR3 residues: CSVADRGVRGTGELFF. CDR3 in DNA: TGCAGCGTTGCGGACAGGGGCGTTAGGGGCACCGGGGAGCTGTTTTTT.

The rearrangement links TRBV6-6 to TRBJ2-7; a weak D match, TRBD2 (5 bases). This CDR3 spans 16 amino acids. Trimming left V 2 bases short and J 2 bases short, with 16 bases between. CDR1 is MNHNY and CDR2 is SVGAGI in the germline V gene (reference sequence). The CDR3 coding sequence is TGTGCCAGCAGTTACGAGACGGGGTCGTTTGCCTACGAGCAGTACTTC. Encoded protein: CASSYETGSFAYEQYF.

This clone has just one count. The chain joins TRBV11-1 to TRBJ2-1; 9 bases line up with TRBD2. Germline V gene data show CDR1 as SGHAT and CDR2 as FQDESV (reference sequence). The CDR3 extends over 16 amino acids. V shed 4 bases and J 7 bases; nucleotides not matched to a gene: 11. The CDR3 nucleotides are TGTGCCAGCAGCTCCACCGGGACTAGCTTGGGGAATGAGCAGTTCTTC. The encoded protein is CASSSTGTSLGNEQFF. Complete variable domain (other parts from reference TRBV11-1 and TRBJ2-1): EAEVAQSPRYKITEKSQAVAFWCDPISGHATLYWYRQILGQGPELLVQFQDESVVDDSQLPKDRFSAERLKGVDSTLKIQPAELGDSAMYLCASSSTGTSLGNEQFFGPGTRLTVL.

The J gene is TRBJ1-5, the V gene TRBV19; D might be TRBD1 (6 bases). Germline values: CDR1 LNHDA, CDR2 SQIVND (reference sequence). Trimming removed 0 bases at V and 0 bases at J, with 9 bases between. The CDR3 sequence is 16 residues long. CDR3 loop: CASSIETGYSNQPQHF. The CDR3 bases are TGTGCCAGTAGTATAGAGACAGGTTATAGCAATCAGCCCCAGCATTTT.

The gene calls are TRBV7-8 and TRBJ2-7; 7 nucleotides match TRBD2. V shed 4 bases and J 2 bases; nucleotides not matched to a gene: 2. The germline CDR1 and CDR2 sequences are SGHVS and FQNEAQ. The CDR3 contains 13 residues. CDR3 DNA sequence: TGTGCCAGCAGCTCTCTAGCGGCCTACGAGCAGTACTTC. Protein product: CASSSLAAYEQYF.

This clone is categorized as medium-sized. V usage is TRBV6-5 and J usage is TRBJ2-2; D remains ambiguous. The CDR3 length is 13 residues. The germline V gene encodes CDR1 MNHEY and CDR2 SVGAGI. Trimming took off 0 bases at V and 7 bases at J, with 6 bases between the two ends. CDR3 nucleotides: TGTGCCAGCAGTTACTCGGATAGCGGGGAGCTGTTTTTT. This gives the protein CASSYSDSGELFF.

This clone occurred a few times. The gene calls are TRBV5-1 and TRBJ2-1; D might be TRBD2 (5 bases). The CDR3 consists of 17 residues. CDR1 and CDR2 (germline): SGHRS, YFSETQ. Trimming removed 0 bases at V and 7 bases at J, with 20 bases between. The CDR3 is CASSLGGIGRVGNEQFF. The CDR3 DNA follows: TGCGCCAGCAGCTTGGGAGGGATTGGGCGAGTTGGGAATGAGCAGTTCTTC. The variable domain in full, with the rest retrieved from reference TRBV5-1 and TRBJ2-1, is KAGVTQTPRYLIKTRGQQVTLSCSPISGHRSVSWYQQTPGQGLQFLFEYFSETQRNKGNFPGRFSGRQFSNSRSEMNVSTLELGDSALYLCASSLGGIGRVGNEQFFGPGTRLTVL.

This chain uses TRBV11-1 with TRBJ1-1; D is unclear. The V end was cut by 1 base, the J end by 0 bases, with 15 bases between. Germline V gives CDR1 SGHAT, CDR2 FQDESV (reference sequence). The CDR3 is 17 amino acids. In nucleotides, the CDR3 is TGTGCCAGCAGCTTAGGGTCGAGGGCCCCATTGAACACTGAAGCTTTCTTT. As protein: CASSLGSRAPLNTEAFF.

This clone was seen many times. A read error may account for a junction end that differs from germline. Within the sample, other DNA sequences also encode this same CDR3. J is TRBJ2-2 and V is TRBV27; D not certain. In germline, CDR1 is MNHEY, CDR2 SMNVEV (reference sequence). The CDR3 extends over 12 amino acids. DNA for the CDR3: TGTGCTAGCAGTTCGAACACCGGGGAGCTGTTTTTT. Amino acids: CASSSNTGELFF.